This record covers a single T cell receptor (beta chain). The record originates from a study of blood T cell repertoires in COVID-19. CDR1 SNHLY and CDR2 FYNNEI come from the germline V gene. V dropped 4 bases and J dropped 0 bases, with 4 bases sitting between them. The CDR3 has 12 amino acids. Profiled with immunoSEQ multiplex PCR; TCRdb holds only in-frame clones, not every one. The repertoire holds about 280,000 clones, 70% to 90% seen once, with 5.5% to 7% in the top ten. The chain links TRBV2 to TRBJ2-7, with D unresolved. The clonotype comes from a woman aged 40 to 50 who had recovered from COVID-19. The specimen sequenced was PBMCs or T cells enriched from blood (not recorded which). The CDR3 region is CASSAYSYEQYF. Written as DNA, the CDR3 is TGTGCCAGCAGTGCCTACTCCTACGAGCAGTACTTC.